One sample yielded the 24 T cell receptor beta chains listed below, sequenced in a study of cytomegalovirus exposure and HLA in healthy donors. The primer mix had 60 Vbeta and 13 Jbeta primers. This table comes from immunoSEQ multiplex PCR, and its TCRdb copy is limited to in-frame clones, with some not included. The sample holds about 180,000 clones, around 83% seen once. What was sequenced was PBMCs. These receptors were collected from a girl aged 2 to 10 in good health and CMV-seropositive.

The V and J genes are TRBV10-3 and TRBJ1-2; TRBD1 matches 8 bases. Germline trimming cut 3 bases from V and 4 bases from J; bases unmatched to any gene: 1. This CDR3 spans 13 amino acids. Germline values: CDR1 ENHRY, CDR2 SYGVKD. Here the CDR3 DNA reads TGTGCCATCAGTGACCAGGGGGCCTATGGCTACACCTTC. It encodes CAISDQGAYGYTF.

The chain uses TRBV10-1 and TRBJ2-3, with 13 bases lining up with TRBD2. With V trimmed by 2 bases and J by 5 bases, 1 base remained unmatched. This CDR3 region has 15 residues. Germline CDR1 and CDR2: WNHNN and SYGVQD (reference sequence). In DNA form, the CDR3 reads TGCGCCAGCAGTGAGGGGACTAGCGGGGAAGATACGCAGTATTTT. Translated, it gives CASSEGTSGEDTQYF.

The CDR3 DNA reads TGTGCCAGCAGCTTTAGGGGAACTAGCACAGATACGCAGTATTTT. Protein: CASSFRGTSTDTQYF. V and J are TRBV13 and TRBJ2-3, with D tentatively TRBD1 (5 bases). Germline lookup yields CDR1 PRHDT and CDR2 FYEKMQ (reference sequence). This CDR3 is built from 15 residues. The V end lost 3 bases, the J end lost 0 bases, and 10 bases lay between the germline ends. Filled out from reference TRBV13 and TRBJ2-3, the complete variable domain reads AAGVIQSPRHLIKEKRETATLKCYPIPRHDTVYWYQQGPGQDPQFLISFYEKMQSDKGSIPDRFSAQQFSDYHSELNMSSLELGDSALYFCASSFRGTSTDTQYFGPGTRLTVL.

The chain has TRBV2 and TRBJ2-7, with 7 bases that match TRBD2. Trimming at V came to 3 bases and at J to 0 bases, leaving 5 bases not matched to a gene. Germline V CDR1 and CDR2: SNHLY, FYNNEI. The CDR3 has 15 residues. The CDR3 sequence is CASSDGGGSSYEQYF. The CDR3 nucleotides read TGTGCCAGCAGTGACGGGGGAGGGAGCTCCTACGAGCAGTACTTC.

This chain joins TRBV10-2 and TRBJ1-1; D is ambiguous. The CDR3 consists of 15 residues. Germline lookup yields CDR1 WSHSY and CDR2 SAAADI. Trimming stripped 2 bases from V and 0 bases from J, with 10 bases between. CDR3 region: CASSEGLYLNTEAFF. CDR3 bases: TGCGCCAGCAGTGAGGGGCTATACTTGAACACTGAAGCTTTCTTT.

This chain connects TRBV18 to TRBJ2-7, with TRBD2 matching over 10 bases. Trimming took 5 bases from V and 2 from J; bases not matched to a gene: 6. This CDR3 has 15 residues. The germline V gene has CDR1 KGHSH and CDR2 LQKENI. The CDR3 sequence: CASSATSGFTYEQYF. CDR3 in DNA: TGTGCCAGCTCAGCGACTAGCGGGTTCACCTACGAGCAGTACTTC. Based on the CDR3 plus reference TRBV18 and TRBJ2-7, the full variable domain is NAGVMQNPRHLVRRRGQEARLRCSPMKGHSHVYWYRQLPEEGLKFMVYLQKENIIDESGMPKERFSAEFPKEGPSILRIQQVVRGDSAAYFCASSATSGFTYEQYFGPGTRLTVT.

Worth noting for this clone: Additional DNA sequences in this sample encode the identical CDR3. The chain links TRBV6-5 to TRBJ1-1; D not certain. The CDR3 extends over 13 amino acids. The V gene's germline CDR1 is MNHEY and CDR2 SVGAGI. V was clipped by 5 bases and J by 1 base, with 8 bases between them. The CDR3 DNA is TGTGCCAGCAGTCGAGGAGGGAACACTGAAGCTTTCTTT. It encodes CASSRGGNTEAFF.

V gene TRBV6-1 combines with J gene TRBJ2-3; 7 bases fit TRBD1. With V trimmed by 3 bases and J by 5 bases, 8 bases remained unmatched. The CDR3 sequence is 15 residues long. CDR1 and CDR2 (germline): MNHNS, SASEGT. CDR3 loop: CASSELTGLEDTQYF. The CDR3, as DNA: TGTGCCAGCAGTGAGCTGACAGGGTTGGAAGATACGCAGTATTTT.

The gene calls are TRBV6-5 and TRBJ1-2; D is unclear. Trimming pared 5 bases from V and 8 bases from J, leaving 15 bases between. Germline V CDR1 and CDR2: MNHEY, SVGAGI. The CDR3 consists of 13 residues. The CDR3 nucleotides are TGTGCCAGCAGTCTCGGACTGCCAGGCGGCTACACCTTC. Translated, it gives CASSLGLPGGYTF.

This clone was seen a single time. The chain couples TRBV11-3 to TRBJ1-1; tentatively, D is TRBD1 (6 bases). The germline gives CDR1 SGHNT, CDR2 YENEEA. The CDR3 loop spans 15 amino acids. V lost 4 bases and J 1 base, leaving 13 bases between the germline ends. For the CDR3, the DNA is TGTGCCAGCAGCTCACGGGACACACAGAACACTGAAGCTTTCTTT. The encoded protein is CASSSRDTQNTEAFF.

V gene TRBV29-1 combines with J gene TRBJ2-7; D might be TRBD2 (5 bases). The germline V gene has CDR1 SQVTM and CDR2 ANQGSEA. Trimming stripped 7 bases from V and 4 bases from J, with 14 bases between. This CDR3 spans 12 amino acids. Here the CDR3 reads CSARGVQYEQYF. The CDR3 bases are TGCAGCGCCCGGGGAGTTCAATACGAGCAGTACTTC.

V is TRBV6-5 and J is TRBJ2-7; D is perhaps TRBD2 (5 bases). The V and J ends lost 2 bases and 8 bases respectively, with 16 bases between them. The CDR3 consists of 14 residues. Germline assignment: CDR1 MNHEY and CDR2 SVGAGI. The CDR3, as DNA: TGTGCCAGCAGTTACGGAGGTGAAGTAGGTCAGCAGTACTTC. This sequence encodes CASSYGGEVGQQYF.

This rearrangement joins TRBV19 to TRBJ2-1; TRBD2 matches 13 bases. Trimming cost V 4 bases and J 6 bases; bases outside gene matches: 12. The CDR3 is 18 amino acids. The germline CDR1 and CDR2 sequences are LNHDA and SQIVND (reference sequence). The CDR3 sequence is CASSSHRVRLAGGNEQFF. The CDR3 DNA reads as TGTGCCAGTAGTAGTCACAGGGTTAGACTAGCGGGGGGCAATGAGCAGTTCTTC.

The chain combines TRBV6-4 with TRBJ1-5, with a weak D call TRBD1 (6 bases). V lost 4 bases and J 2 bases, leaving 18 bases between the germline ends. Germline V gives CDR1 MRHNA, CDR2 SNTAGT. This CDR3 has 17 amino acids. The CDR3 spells CASSGQVTKKGNQPQHF. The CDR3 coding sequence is TGTGCCAGCAGTGGACAGGTAACGAAGAAGGGCAATCAGCCCCAGCATTTT.

The DNA for the CDR3 is TGTGCCAGCAGTTTATCTGCAGGGGATGGCTACACCTTC. Amino acids: CASSLSAGDGYTF. The V and J genes are TRBV27 and TRBJ1-2; tentative D call: TRBD1 (6 bases). With 0 bases removed from V and 6 bases from J, the gap between germline ends came to 8 bases. The CDR3 covers 13 residues. Germline V CDR1 and CDR2: MNHEY, SMNVEV (reference sequence).

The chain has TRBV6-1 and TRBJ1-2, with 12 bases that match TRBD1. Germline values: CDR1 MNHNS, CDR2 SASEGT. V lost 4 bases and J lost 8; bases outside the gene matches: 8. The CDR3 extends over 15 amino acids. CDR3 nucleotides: TGTGCCAGCAGTGTCACGGGACAGGGGGCAAGAGGCTACACCTTC. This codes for CASSVTGQGARGYTF.

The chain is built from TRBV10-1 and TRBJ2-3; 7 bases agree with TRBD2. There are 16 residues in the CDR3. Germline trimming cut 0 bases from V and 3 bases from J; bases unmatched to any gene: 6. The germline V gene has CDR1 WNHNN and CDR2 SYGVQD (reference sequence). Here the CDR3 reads CASSESRAGWTDTQYF. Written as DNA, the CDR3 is TGCGCCAGCAGTGAGTCTCGAGCGGGATGGACAGATACGCAGTATTTT.

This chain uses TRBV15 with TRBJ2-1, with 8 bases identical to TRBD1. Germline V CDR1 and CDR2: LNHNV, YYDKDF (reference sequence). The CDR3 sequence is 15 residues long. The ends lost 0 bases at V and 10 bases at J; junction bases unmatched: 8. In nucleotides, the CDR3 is TGTGCCACCAGCAGAGATCGGGCAGGGGGCCGGGAGCAGTTCTTC. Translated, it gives CATSRDRAGGREQFF. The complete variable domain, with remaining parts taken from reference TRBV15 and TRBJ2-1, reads DAMVIQNPRYQVTQFGKPVTLSCSQTLNHNVMYWYQQKSSQAPKLLFHYYDKDFNNEADTPDNFQSRRPNTSFCFLDIRSPGLGDTAMYLCATSRDRAGGREQFFGPGTRLTVL.

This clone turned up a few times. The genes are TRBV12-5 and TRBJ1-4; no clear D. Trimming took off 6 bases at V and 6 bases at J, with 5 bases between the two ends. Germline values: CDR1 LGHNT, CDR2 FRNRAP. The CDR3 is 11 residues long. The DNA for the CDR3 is TGTGCTAGTGGCTCCGATGAAAAACTGTTTTTT. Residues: CASGSDEKLFF.

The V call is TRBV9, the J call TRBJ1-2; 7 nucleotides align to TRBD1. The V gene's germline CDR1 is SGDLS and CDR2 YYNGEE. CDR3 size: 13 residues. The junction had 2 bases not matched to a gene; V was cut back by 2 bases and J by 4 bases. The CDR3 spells CASSVRQGYGYTF. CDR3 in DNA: TGTGCCAGCAGCGTTCGACAGGGCTATGGCTACACCTTC.

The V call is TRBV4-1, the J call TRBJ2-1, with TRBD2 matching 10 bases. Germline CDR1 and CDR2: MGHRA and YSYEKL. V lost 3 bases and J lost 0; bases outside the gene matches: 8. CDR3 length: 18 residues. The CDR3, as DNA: TGCGCCAGCAGCCACGAGCGGGGGGGGCGGGGCTCCTACAATGAGCAGTTCTTC. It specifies CASSHERGGRGSYNEQFF.

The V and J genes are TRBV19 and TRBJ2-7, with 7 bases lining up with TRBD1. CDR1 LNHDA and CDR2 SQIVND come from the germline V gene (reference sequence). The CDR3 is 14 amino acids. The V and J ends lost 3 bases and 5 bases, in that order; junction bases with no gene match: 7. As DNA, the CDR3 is TGTGCCAGTAGTATCCGGCAGGGGGTGGACGAGCAGTACTTC. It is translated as CASSIRQGVDEQYF.

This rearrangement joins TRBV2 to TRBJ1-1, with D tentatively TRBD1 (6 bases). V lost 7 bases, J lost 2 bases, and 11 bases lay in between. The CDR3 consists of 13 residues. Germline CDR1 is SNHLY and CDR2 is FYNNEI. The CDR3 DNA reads TGTGCCAGCACCGTGGACAGTAACACTGAAGCTTTCTTT. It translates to CASTVDSNTEAFF.

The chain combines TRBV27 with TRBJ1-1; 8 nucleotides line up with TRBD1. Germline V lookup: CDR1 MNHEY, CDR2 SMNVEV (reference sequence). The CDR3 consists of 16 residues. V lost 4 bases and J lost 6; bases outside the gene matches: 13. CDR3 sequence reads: CASSSIYRGNLAEAFF. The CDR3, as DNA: TGTGCCAGCAGTTCTATATACAGGGGGAATTTGGCTGAAGCTTTCTTT.